This T cell receptor (beta chain) appears in the sequencing data of a study of blood T cell repertoires in COVID-19 (dated by TCRdb to 2018 to 2021). About the study as a whole: Samples covering the acute and convalescent phases of COVID-19 were provided by collaborators in the United States, Italy and Spain. Where available, HLA class I and class II types were obtained from metadata supplied by the sample provider rather than from assay-based typing. The prospective study material was composed of cDNA or gDNA derived from T cells, B-cell-depleted T cells, or PBMCs. A freely available public database, intended as a resource for researchers studying the immune response to SARS-CoV-2, is where the repertoires were released. The sample metadata nearly always contained a de-identified subject ID, COVID-19 status, age in years and sex. Subjects who had been exposed to COVID-19, were actively infected with it, or had recovered from it provided the deeply sampled blood TCRbeta repertoires that made up the dataset. Samples came from the ongoing ImmuneRACE study (first 160 participants) plus 1,254 subjects from 6 global collaborators. General findings and caveats noted by the study authors: The quantity of clinical and demographic metadata differed by source and by participant and was supplied without curation.

The immunoSEQ Assay, a bias-controlled multiplex PCR, was used to amplify TCRbeta CDR3 regions from genomic DNA. For the original study's pipeline: Within the assay, amplification of reference gene primers was used to estimate how many nucleated cells each sample contained. To quantify the absolute abundance of each unique TCRbeta CDR3 rearrangement, sequence reads were collapsed and filtered. Productive Simpson clonality was computed per sample as the square root of Simpson's diversity index over productive rearrangements. Drawn from immuneACCESS, this table holds only the in-frame rearrangements with V and J called that TCRdb kept. Clones are partly lost; checked studies trace under half to an unresolved V gene and leave the rest unexplained. V and J calls and clone size are copied from that table; D and trimming were computed from the DNA. This sample gives 150,000 to 200,000 clones in total; around 88% of them show up just once. The ten biggest clones cover over 7% of the sample.

To note about this clone: Its specific antigen is unknown. Per-nucleotide qualities are absent, and no much larger clonotype sits a single base away.

CDR1 and CDR2 were assigned from the germline V gene (reference sequence) as LGHDT and YNNKEL. Taken from cysteine to phenylalanine, the CDR3 has 14 residues. Of all the DNA, just the CDR3 is kept, 42 bases in frame from base 1. The germline V and J ends show losses of 5 bases and 4 bases respectively, and no gene match explains 8 bases of the junction. Participants in the prospective study were aged roughly 18 to 95 years, lived in approximately 26 United States geographic areas, and enrolled through a virtual design. In the prospective study, cohorts were assigned on the basis of participant-reported clinical history obtained from a screening survey and a study questionnaire. Recovered participants in ImmuneRACE Cohort 3 were defined by two consecutive negative NP/OP PCR tests, clearance by a healthcare professional, or resolution of symptoms. Mobile phlebotomists in the prospective study collected whole blood, serum and a nasopharyngeal or oropharyngeal swab from every participant. Over a 2-month period, participants in the prospective study had the option of providing additional blood draws and questionnaires. Before DNA extraction, prospective study blood samples were shipped either frozen or at room temperature.

This sequence originates from a woman aged 25 to 39 who had recovered from COVID-19. The rearranged chain carries TRBV3-1 (or the pseudogene TRBV3-2) and TRBJ2-7; 7 central bases correspond to TRBD1. The sample was PBMCs or T cells enriched from blood (not recorded which). The DNA reads TGTGCCAGCAGCGAAACGACAGGGTTTTACGAGCAGTACTTC. This translates into CASSETTGFYEQYF.